This TCR beta chain was profiled in a study of blood T cell repertoires in COVID-19. This CDR3 is 13 amino acids long. CDR1 is LNHDA, CDR2 SQIVND, per germline (reference sequence). V dropped 7 bases and J dropped 10 bases, with 16 bases sitting between them. In the authors' methods: It was from reference gene primer amplification that nucleated cell counts were estimated. Clones were read by immunoSEQ multiplex PCR, and TCRdb kept only the in-frame ones, dropping some. Clone size and the V and J calls come from that table; the DNA yielded D and trimming. The sample carries 250,000 or so clones, about 91% recorded once.

The sample consisted of peripheral blood. This chain links TRBV19 with TRBJ1-4; tentative D call: TRBD1 (5 bases). The source of this sequence is a man of 80 years or more with acute or convalescent COVID-19. As DNA, the CDR3 is TGTGCCAGTATCGGCCAGGGCTTCGGAAAACTGTTTTTT. Translating gives CASIGQGFGKLFF.